This TCR beta chain was profiled in a study of cytomegalovirus exposure and HLA in healthy donors. Study conclusions and caveats: Through in vitro validation, three CMV-associated chains were shown to be specific for CMV antigens.

CDR3 length: 15 residues. The germline CDR1 and CDR2 sequences are SNHLY and FYNNEI. The V gene end was trimmed by 9 bases and the J gene end by 2 bases; junction bases not matched to a gene: 5. In regard to this clone: What it binds is not known.

Only in-frame clones appear in the TCRdb table, and some are missing; sequencing was by immunoSEQ multiplex PCR. The top ten hold around 1% of the sample, which has over 250,000 clones, approximately 86% seen once. Input material: PBMCs. The V call is TRBV2, the J call TRBJ1-5; 12 bases fit TRBD1. This clonotype originated in a woman aged 18-29 years in good health and CMV-seronegative. The CDR3 here is CASSGQGARNQPQHF. DNA of the CDR3: TGTGCCAGTTCGGGACAGGGGGCGCGCAATCAGCCCCAGCATTTT.